The clone carrying this T cell receptor (beta chain) was seen more than once but under ten times. Its antigen is unidentified. CDR1 and CDR2 (germline): MDHEN, SYDVKM. Trimming took off 6 bases at V and 0 bases at J, with 12 bases between the two ends. This CDR3 region has 15 residues. The data derive from a study of response to subunit inactivated influenza vaccine. TCRdb ran MiXCR on the RT-PCR reads and lists one entry per CDR3 protein. The sample records roughly 500,000 distinct CDR3 sequences, roughly 25% being singletons. Whole-study results and caveats: The authors suggested that few new T cells are recruited per seasonal influenza vaccination.

The source material was CD4+ T cells sorted from PBMCs, sampled roughly 5 days after vaccination. V usage is TRBV28 and J usage is TRBJ2-4; possibly TRBD1 for D (6 bases). This receptor was identified in a man aged 50-60 years who received an inactivated influenza vaccine. Here the CDR3 reads CASSLRGLAKNIQYF. In DNA, the CDR3 is TGTGCCAGCAGCCTCAGGGGTCTAGCCAAAAACATTCAGTACTTC.